The present TCR beta chain was sequenced within a study of blood T cell repertoires in COVID-19 (dated by TCRdb to about 2020). Broadly, across the study: Samples covering the acute and convalescent phases of COVID-19 were provided by collaborators in the United States, Italy and Spain. The prospective study material was composed of cDNA or gDNA derived from T cells, B-cell-depleted T cells, or PBMCs. The dataset comprised deeply sampled blood TCRbeta repertoires from subjects exposed to, actively infected with, or recovered from COVID-19. The repertoires were released in a freely available public database meant as a resource for research on the immune response to SARS-CoV-2. Samples were obtained from the ongoing ImmuneRACE study (first 160 participants) and from 1,254 subjects provided by 6 global collaborators. Sample metadata almost always included a de-identified subject ID, COVID-19 status, age in years and sex. Where available, HLA class I and class II types were taken from metadata supplied by the sample provider and were not determined by assay-based typing.

CDR1 MNHEY and CDR2 SMNVEV are derived from the germline V gene (reference sequence). Trimming removed 3 bases from V and 1 base from J; the gene matches leave 6 bases unexplained. The CDR3, cysteine through phenylalanine, is 15 amino acids long. The DNA shown is the 45-base CDR3, in frame from base 1. Another Seattle source contributed samples from volunteer blood donors who had recovered from COVID-19. Collaborating institutions collected whole blood in K2EDTA tubes following their own protocols. For TCRbeta analysis, collaborators shipped samples as frozen whole blood, isolated PBMCs, or DNA extracted from either of those sample types. TCRbeta CDR3 regions were amplified from genomic DNA by means of the immunoSEQ Assay, a bias-controlled multiplex PCR. As for the original processing: The number of nucleated cells in each sample was estimated by amplification of reference gene primers within the assay. Sequence reads were collapsed and filtered to measure the absolute abundance of every unique TCRbeta CDR3 rearrangement. For each sample, productive Simpson clonality was calculated by taking the square root of Simpson's diversity index across productive rearrangements. In TCRdb, the immuneACCESS table is reduced to in-frame sequences with V and J assigned. These tables do not hold every clone; where another copy was compared, an unresolved V gene accounts for under half, and the others remain unexplained. The DNA was the basis for D and trimming; V, J and clone size are from that table. In all, the sample holds 200,000 to 300,000 clones, and 85% to 90% of those were seen once. About 1.6% of the sample belongs to the ten largest clones.

Here is what the overall study found, with its caveats: The amount of clinical and demographic metadata varied by source and participant and was provided uncurated.

Turning to this clone: No antigen is known for it. No base-level quality is on record; no much larger clone is a single base apart.

This sequence originates from a middle-aged woman who had recovered from COVID-19. The sample was peripheral blood. The chain uses TRBV27 and TRBJ2-7; 7 central nucleotides agree with TRBD2. The DNA is as follows: TGTGCCAGCAGTTTGGGGGGGACCCGATCCTACGAGCAGTACTTC. This sequence encodes CASSLGGTRSYEQYF.